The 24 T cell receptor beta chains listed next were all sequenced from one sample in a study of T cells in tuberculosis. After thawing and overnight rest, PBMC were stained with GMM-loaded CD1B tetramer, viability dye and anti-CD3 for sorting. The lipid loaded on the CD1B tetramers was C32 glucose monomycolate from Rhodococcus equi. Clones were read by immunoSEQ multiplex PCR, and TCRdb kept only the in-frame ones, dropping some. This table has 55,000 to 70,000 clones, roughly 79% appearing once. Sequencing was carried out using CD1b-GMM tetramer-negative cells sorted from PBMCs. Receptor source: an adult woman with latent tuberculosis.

The CDR3, as DNA: TGCGCCAGCAGTTTAAGGGGGGGAGAGACCCAGTACTTC. It is translated as CASSLRGGETQYF. This chain connects TRBV4-3 to TRBJ2-5; D perhaps matches TRBD2 (7 bases). V gave up 6 bases and J gave up 4 bases, with 12 bases separating them. The CDR3 has 13 amino acids. Per germline, CDR1 LGHNA and CDR2 YSLEER.

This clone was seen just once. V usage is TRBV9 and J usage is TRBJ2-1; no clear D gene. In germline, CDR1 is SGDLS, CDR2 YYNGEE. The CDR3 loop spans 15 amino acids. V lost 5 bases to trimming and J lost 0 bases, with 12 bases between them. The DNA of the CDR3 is TGTGCCAGCAGTCCTGACCCTAGCTCCTACAATGAGCAGTTCTTC. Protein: CASSPDPSSYNEQFF.

CDR3 in amino acids: CASSPYVGANEQFF. CDR3 DNA: TGTGCCAGCAGCCCATACGTGGGGGCCAATGAGCAGTTCTTC. The chain links TRBV7-9 to TRBJ2-1, with a possible D match to TRBD1 (6 bases). The CDR3 runs 14 residues. The V gene's germline CDR1 is SEHNR and CDR2 FQNEAQ (reference sequence). V was pared by 5 bases and J by 6 bases, with 14 bases between.

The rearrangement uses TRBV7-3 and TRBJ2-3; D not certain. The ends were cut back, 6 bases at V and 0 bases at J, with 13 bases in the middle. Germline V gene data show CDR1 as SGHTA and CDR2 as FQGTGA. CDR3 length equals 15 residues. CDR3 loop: CASSSTTASTDTQYF. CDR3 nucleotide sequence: TGTGCCAGCAGTTCCACTACGGCTAGCACAGATACGCAGTATTTT. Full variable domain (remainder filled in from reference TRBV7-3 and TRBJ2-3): GAGVSQTPSNKVTEKGKYVELRCDPISGHTALYWYRQSLGQGPEFLIYFQGTGAADDSGLPNDRFFAVRPEGSVSTLKIQRTERGDSAVYLCASSSTTASTDTQYFGPGTRLTVL.

The chain's CDR3 is CASSQLAVNINEQFF. CDR3 DNA: TGTGCCAGCAGCCAACTAGCGGTCAATATCAATGAGCAGTTCTTC. J is TRBJ2-1 and V is TRBV6-6, with 8 bases lining up with TRBD2. This CDR3 has 15 amino acids. The V and J ends lost 6 bases and 6 bases, in that order; junction bases with no gene match: 10. Germline V lookup: CDR1 MNHNY, CDR2 SVGAGI (reference sequence).

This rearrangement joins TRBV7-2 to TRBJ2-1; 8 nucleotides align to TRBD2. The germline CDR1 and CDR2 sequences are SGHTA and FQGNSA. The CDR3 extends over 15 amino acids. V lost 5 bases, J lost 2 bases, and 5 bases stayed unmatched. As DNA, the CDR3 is TGTGCCAGCAGCCGGGGGGGGTCAGCCTACAATGAGCAGTTCTTC. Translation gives CASSRGGSAYNEQFF. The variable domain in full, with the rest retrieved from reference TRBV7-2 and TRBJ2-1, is GAGVSQSPSNKVTEKGKDVELRCDPISGHTALYWYRQSLGQGLEFLIYFQGNSAPDKSGLPSDRFSAERTGGSVSTLTIQRTQQEDSAVYLCASSRGGSAYNEQFFGPGTRLTVL.

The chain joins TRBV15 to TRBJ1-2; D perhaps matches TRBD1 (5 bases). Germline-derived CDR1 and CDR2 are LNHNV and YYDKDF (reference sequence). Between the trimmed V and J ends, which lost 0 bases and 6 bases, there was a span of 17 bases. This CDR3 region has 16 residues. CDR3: CATSRDLGLRANGYTF. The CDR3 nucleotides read TGTGCCACCAGCAGAGATCTGGGACTGCGGGCGAATGGCTACACCTTC.

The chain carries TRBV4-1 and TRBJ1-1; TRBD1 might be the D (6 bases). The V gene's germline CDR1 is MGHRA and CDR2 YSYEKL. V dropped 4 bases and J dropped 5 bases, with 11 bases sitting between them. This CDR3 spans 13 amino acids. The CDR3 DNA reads TGCGCCAGCAGCCCTCGAGGACAGACTGAAGCTTTCTTT. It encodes CASSPRGQTEAFF.

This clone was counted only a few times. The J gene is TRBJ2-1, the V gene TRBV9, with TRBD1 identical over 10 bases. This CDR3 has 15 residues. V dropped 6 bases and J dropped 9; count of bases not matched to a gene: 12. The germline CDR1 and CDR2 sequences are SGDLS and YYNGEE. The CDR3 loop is CASNTGTGEEGEQFF. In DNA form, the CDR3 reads TGTGCCAGCAACACCGGGACAGGGGAAGAAGGTGAGCAGTTCTTC.

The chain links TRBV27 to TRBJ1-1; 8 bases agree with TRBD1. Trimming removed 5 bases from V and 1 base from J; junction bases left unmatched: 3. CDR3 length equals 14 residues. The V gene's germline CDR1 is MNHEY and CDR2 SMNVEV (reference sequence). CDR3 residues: CASSGQGWNTEAFF. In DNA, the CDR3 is TGTGCCAGCAGTGGACAGGGATGGAACACTGAAGCTTTCTTT.

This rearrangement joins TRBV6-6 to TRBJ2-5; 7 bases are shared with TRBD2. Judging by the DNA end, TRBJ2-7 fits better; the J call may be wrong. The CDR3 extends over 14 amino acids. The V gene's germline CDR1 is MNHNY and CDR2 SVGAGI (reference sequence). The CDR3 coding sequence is TGTGCCAGCAGTCTAGCGGCAAGGAGGGACGAGCAGTACTTC. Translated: CASSLAARRDEQYF.

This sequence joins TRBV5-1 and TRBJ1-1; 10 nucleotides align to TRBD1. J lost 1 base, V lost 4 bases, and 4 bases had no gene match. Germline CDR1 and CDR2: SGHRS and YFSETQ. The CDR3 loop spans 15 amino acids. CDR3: CASSVDRGENTEAFF. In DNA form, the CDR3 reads TGCGCCAGCAGCGTGGACAGGGGGGAGAACACTGAAGCTTTCTTT.

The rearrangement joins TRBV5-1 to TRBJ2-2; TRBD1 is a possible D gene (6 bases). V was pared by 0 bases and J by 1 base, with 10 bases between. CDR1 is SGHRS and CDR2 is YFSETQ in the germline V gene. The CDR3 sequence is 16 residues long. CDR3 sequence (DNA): TGCGCCAGCAGCTTGGCAGGACAGATGAACACCGGGGAGCTGTTTTTT. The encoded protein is CASSLAGQMNTGELFF.

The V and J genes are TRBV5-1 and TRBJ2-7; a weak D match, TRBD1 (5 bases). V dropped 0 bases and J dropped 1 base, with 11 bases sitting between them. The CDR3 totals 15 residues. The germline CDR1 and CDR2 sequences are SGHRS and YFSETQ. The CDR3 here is CASSLGAGKSYEQYF. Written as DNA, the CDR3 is TGCGCCAGCAGCTTGGGGGCAGGGAAGTCCTACGAGCAGTACTTC. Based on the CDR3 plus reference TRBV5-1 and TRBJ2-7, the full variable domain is KAGVTQTPRYLIKTRGQQVTLSCSPISGHRSVSWYQQTPGQGLQFLFEYFSETQRNKGNFPGRFSGRQFSNSRSEMNVSTLELGDSALYLCASSLGAGKSYEQYFGPGTRLTVT.

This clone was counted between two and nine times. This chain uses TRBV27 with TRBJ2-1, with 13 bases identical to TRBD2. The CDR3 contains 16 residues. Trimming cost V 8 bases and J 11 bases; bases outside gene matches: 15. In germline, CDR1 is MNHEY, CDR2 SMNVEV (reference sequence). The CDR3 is CASRRQEPGLAGKQFF. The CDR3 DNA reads TGTGCCAGCCGGAGGCAGGAACCGGGACTAGCGGGAAAGCAGTTCTTC.

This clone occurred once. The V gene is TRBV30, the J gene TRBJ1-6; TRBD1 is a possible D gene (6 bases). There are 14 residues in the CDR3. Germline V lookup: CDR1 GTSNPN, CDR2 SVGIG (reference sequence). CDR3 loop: CGGRGGPRNSPLHF. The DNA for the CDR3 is TGTGGCGGCCGGGGGGGGCCTAGGAATTCACCCCTCCACTTT.

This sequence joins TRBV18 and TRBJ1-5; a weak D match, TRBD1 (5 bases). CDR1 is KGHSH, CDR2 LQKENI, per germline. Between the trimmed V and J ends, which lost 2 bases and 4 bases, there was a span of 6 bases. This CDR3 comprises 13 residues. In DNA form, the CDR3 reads TGTGCCAGCTCACCAGGGGCAAATCAGCCCCAGCATTTT. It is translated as CASSPGANQPQHF.

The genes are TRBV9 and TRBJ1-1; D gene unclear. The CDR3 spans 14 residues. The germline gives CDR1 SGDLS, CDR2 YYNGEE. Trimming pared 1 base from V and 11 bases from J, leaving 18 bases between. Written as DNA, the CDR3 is TGTGCCAGCAGCGTAAGTCCCGGCGAGGTGAGGGCTTTCTTT. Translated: CASSVSPGEVRAFF.

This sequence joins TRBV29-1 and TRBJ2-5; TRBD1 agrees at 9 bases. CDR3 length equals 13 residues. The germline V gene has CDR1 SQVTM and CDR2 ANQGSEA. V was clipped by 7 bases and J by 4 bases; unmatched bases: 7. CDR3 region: CSGGQGRGETQYF. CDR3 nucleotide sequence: TGCAGCGGGGGACAGGGACGAGGAGAGACCCAGTACTTC.

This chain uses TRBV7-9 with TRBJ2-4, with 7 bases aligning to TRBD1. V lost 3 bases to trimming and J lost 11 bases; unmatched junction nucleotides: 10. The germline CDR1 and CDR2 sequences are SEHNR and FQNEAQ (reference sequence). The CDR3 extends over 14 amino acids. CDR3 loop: CASSLITGDTLQYF. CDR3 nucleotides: TGTGCCAGCAGCTTGATCACAGGGGACACGCTTCAGTACTTC.

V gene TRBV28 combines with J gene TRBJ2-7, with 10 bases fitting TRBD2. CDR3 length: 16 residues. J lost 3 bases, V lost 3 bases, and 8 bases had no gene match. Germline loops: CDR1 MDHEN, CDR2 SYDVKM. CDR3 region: CASSFAGASGSYEQYF. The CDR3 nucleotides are TGTGCCAGCAGTTTCGCCGGAGCTAGCGGGAGCTACGAGCAGTACTTC.

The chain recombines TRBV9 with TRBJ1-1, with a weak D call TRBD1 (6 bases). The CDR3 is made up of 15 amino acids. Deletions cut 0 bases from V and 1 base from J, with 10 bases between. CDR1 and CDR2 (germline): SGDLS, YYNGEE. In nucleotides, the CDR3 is TGTGCCAGCAGCGTAGTCAGGGGTCAGAACACTGAAGCTTTCTTT. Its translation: CASSVVRGQNTEAFF.

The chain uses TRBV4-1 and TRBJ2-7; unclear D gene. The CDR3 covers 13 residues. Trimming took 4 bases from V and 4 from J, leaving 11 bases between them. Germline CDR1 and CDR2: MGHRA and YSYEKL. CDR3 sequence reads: CASSLLPYYEQYF. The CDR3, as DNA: TGCGCCAGCAGCCTCCTACCCTATTACGAGCAGTACTTC.

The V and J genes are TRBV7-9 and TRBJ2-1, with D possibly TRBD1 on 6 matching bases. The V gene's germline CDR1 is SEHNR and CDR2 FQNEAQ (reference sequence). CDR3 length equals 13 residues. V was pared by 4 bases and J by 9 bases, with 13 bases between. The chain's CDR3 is CASSSGVGVEQFF. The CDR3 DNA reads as TGTGCCAGCAGCTCAGGGGTAGGGGTTGAGCAGTTCTTC.